What follows are 32 T cell receptor beta chains derived from one specimen sequenced in a study of persistence of HIV-infected CD4 T cells. Their specific antigens are unknown. Cells were stimulated with overlapping HIV-1 Gag 15-mer peptides. CD40L/CD69 double-negative CD45RO-high memory CD4+ T cells were collected. The libraries were made with immunoSEQ version 4 in survey mode. Data came from immunoSEQ multiplex PCR; TCRdb stores just in-frame clones and leaves some out. Of some 32,000 clones listed, roughly 82% were seen once; the top ten hold 18%. Source: CD4+ T cells sorted from PBMCs after approximately 20-hour stimulation, taken from a patient who received antiretroviral therapy. Receptor source: an adult woman with HIV who was CMV-seropositive.

J is TRBJ1-4 and V is TRBV5-6; D remains ambiguous. The germline CDR1 and CDR2 sequences are SGHDT and YYEEEE. With 4 bases removed from V and 7 bases from J, the gap between germline ends came to 17 bases. The CDR3 extends over 15 amino acids. The CDR3 nucleotides read TGTGCCAGCAGCCGACGGTCCGGACTGGTTGAAAAACTGTTTTTT. Protein: CASSRRSGLVEKLFF.

The chain uses TRBV30 and TRBJ2-3; 10 bases fit TRBD2. The germline CDR1 and CDR2 sequences are GTSNPN and SVGIG (reference sequence). V gave up 5 bases and J gave up 5 bases; unmatched junction bases: 4. The length of the CDR3 is 13 residues. In DNA, the CDR3 is TGTGCCTGGCGTTGGACTAGCGGAGATACGCAGTATTTT. Protein sequence: CAWRWTSGDTQYF. The full variable domain, rest sourced from reference TRBV30 and TRBJ2-3, is SQTIHQWPATLVQPVGSPLSLECTVEGTSNPNLYWYRQAAGRGLQLLFYSVGIGQISSEVPQNLSASRPQDRQFILSSKKLLLSDSGFYLCAWRWTSGDTQYFGPGTRLTVL.

The chain has TRBV5-6 and TRBJ2-3, with 10 bases fitting TRBD2. The CDR3 is 17 amino acids. The germline V gene has CDR1 SGHDT and CDR2 YYEEEE. V gave up 2 bases and J gave up 2 bases; unmatched junction bases: 8. The CDR3 DNA sequence: TGTGCCAGCAGCTTCCTAGCGGGGGTCGCTGTCACAGATACGCAGTATTTT. Translation: CASSFLAGVAVTDTQYF.

The V call is TRBV7-8, the J call TRBJ1-2, with 7 bases matching TRBD1. V lost 5 bases to trimming and J lost 2 bases; unmatched junction nucleotides: 2. The CDR3 extends over 13 amino acids. Germline assignment: CDR1 SGHVS and CDR2 FQNEAQ. CDR3 DNA: TGTGCCAGCAGCCGGGGACAGAACTATGGCTACACCTTC. Its translation: CASSRGQNYGYTF.

The rearrangement links TRBV6-1 to TRBJ2-5; TRBD2 agrees at 7 bases. J lost 8 bases, V lost 1 base, and 16 bases had no gene match. The CDR3 runs to 17 residues. Per the germline V gene, CDR1 is MNHNS and CDR2 is SASEGT. For the CDR3, the DNA is TGTGCCAGCAGTGAAGACCAAACACGAACCTCGGGGGGTACCCAGTACTTC. This encodes CASSEDQTRTSGGTQYF.

The gene calls are TRBV28 and TRBJ2-3; tentative D call: TRBD1 (7 bases). In germline, CDR1 is MDHEN, CDR2 SYDVKM. Trimming left V 7 bases short and J 0 bases short, with 17 bases between. There are 16 residues in the CDR3. CDR3 sequence (DNA): TGTGCCAGCAATCCGACAGGGACTTTTAGCACAGATACGCAGTATTTT. Protein sequence: CASNPTGTFSTDTQYF. Drawing the rest from reference TRBV28 and TRBJ2-3, the complete variable domain is DVKVTQSSRYLVKRTGEKVFLECVQDMDHENMFWYRQDPGLGLRLIYFSYDVKMKEKGDIPEGYSVSREKKERFSLILESASTNQTSMYLCASNPTGTFSTDTQYFGPGTRLTVL.

The chain joins TRBV30 to TRBJ1-6, with D maybe TRBD1 (6 bases). Germline V lookup: CDR1 GTSNPN, CDR2 SVGIG (reference sequence). The CDR3 is 13 amino acids. V was clipped by 0 bases and J by 14 bases, with 14 bases between them. The CDR3 is CAWSVRAGETLHF. The CDR3 DNA sequence: TGTGCCTGGAGTGTACGCGCAGGGGAAACCCTCCACTTT.

The genes are TRBV9 and TRBJ1-5; D call uncertain. This CDR3 contains 10 residues. The V end was cut by 3 bases, the J end by 9 bases, with 4 bases between. Germline lookup yields CDR1 SGDLS and CDR2 YYNGEE. CDR3 region: CASSEAPQHF. The CDR3 DNA reads TGTGCCAGCAGCGAGGCGCCCCAGCATTTT.

V usage is TRBV18 and J usage is TRBJ1-2; 10 positions agree with TRBD1. Germline CDR1 and CDR2: KGHSH and LQKENI. The CDR3 is 14 residues long. With V trimmed by 2 bases and J by 6 bases, 3 bases remained unmatched. In DNA, the CDR3 is TGTGCCAGCTCACCAACCGGGACAGGGGATGGCTACACCTTC. As protein: CASSPTGTGDGYTF.

This clone was detected only a few times. The gene calls are TRBV18 and TRBJ2-7; D is unresolved. In germline, CDR1 is KGHSH, CDR2 LQKENI. The CDR3 is 14 amino acids. V was pared by 4 bases and J by 4 bases, with 14 bases between. The DNA of the CDR3 is TGTGCCAGCTCACAACAAATTGGGGAATACGAGCAGTACTTC. Its translation: CASSQQIGEYEQYF.

The chain employs TRBV29-1 and TRBJ2-1, with TRBD1 matching 9 bases. V shed 7 bases, J shed 1 base, and the junction held 8 bases outside the gene matches. This CDR3 contains 15 residues. Germline CDR1 is SQVTM and CDR2 is ANQGSEA. The CDR3 region has the DNA TGCAGCGGGCCTCGGACAGGGGAGTCCTACAATGAGCAGTTCTTC. It specifies CSGPRTGESYNEQFF.

The V call is TRBV29-1, the J call TRBJ2-7; D tentatively reads TRBD1 or TRBD2 (5 bases each). Germline lookup yields CDR1 SQVTM and CDR2 ANQGSEA. Trimming cost V 3 bases and J 6 bases, with 12 bases left between them. This CDR3 comprises 12 residues. The CDR3 spells CSVDGWGSEQYF. The DNA of the CDR3 is TGCAGCGTTGATGGCTGGGGGAGCGAGCAGTACTTC.

Relative to its sample, this clone is medium-sized. This chain connects TRBV23-1 to TRBJ2-7; TRBD1 aligns across 7 bases. TRBV23-1 qualifies as an ORF whose function is uncertain. The CDR3 runs to 16 residues. V lost 0 bases, J lost 3 bases, and 8 bases stayed unmatched. The CDR3 DNA reads TGCGCCAGCAGTCAATCCCACAGGGGCTTCATCTACGAGCAGTACTTC. Translated, it gives CASSQSHRGFIYEQYF.

This chain uses TRBV29-1 with TRBJ1-2; perhaps TRBD1 as D (6 bases). The CDR3 totals 11 residues. With 5 bases removed from V and 12 bases from J, the gap between germline ends came to 16 bases. CDR1 and CDR2 (germline): SQVTM, ANQGSEA. In DNA, the CDR3 is TGCAGCGTTTCCCGACAGGCAGTAAACACCTTC. Its translation: CSVSRQAVNTF.

J is TRBJ2-7 and V is TRBV19; the match to TRBD1 covers 10 bases. This CDR3 contains 15 residues. Per germline, CDR1 LNHDA and CDR2 SQIVND (reference sequence). The J segment lost 5 bases and the V segment lost 8 bases, leaving 12 bases of the junction unmatched. The CDR3 loop reads CASVLKRDRGHEQYF. CDR3 DNA sequence: TGTGCCAGTGTCCTTAAGAGGGACAGGGGCCACGAGCAGTACTTC.

CDR3 in DNA: TGTGCCAGCAGTCACCAGGTTACGCAGTATTTT. This encodes CASSHQVTQYF. The genes are TRBV12-3 or TRBV12-4 and TRBJ2-3; D unresolved. This CDR3 has 11 residues. The germline V and J ends were trimmed by 5 bases and 8 bases, with 8 bases remaining between them.

The V and J genes are TRBV18 and TRBJ1-1; D call uncertain. Germline V lookup: CDR1 KGHSH, CDR2 LQKENI. V dropped 3 bases and J dropped 0 bases, with 14 bases sitting between them. The length of the CDR3 is 16 residues. The CDR3 DNA reads TGTGCCAGCTCACCTTTTGAAGGTAGTATGAACACTGAAGCTTTCTTT. Translated, it gives CASSPFEGSMNTEAFF.

The chain carries TRBV18 and TRBJ2-4; perhaps TRBD2 as D (6 bases). Germline CDR1 KGHSH, CDR2 LQKENI. V shed 1 base and J shed 8 bases, with 12 bases lying between them. The CDR3 length is 14 residues. CDR3 coding DNA: TGTGCCAGCTCACCACAAGGAACGGGGGACATTCAGTACTTC. Translation: CASSPQGTGDIQYF.

The V call is TRBV4-3, the J call TRBJ2-7, with a weak D call TRBD1 (6 bases). The CDR3 sequence is 16 residues long. From germline, CDR1 is LGHNA and CDR2 YSLEER. Trimming removed 1 base from V and 1 base from J, with 14 bases in between. CDR3 loop: CASSQGGGRGSYEQYF. In DNA, the CDR3 is TGCGCCAGCAGCCAAGGCGGCGGCAGGGGATCCTACGAGCAGTACTTC.

This chain connects TRBV29-1 to TRBJ2-1; weak D call: TRBD1 (6 bases). Trimming took off 7 bases at V and 4 bases at J, with 14 bases between the two ends. Per germline, CDR1 SQVTM and CDR2 ANQGSEA. This CDR3 is 13 amino acids long. The CDR3 loop reads CSGISRGYNEQFF. The CDR3 DNA reads as TGCAGCGGCATTTCCAGGGGATACAATGAGCAGTTCTTC.

V is TRBV13 and J is TRBJ2-5; 10 positions agree with TRBD1. V trimming: 6 bases; J trimming: 0 bases; junction bases outside the gene matches: 4. The CDR3 spans 15 residues. Germline V gives CDR1 PRHDT, CDR2 FYEKMQ (reference sequence). This chain's CDR3 is CASRLGQGYQETQYF. The CDR3 DNA sequence: TGTGCCAGCAGGTTGGGACAGGGGTACCAAGAGACCCAGTACTTC. Complete variable domain (other parts from reference TRBV13 and TRBJ2-5): AAGVIQSPRHLIKEKRETATLKCYPIPRHDTVYWYQQGPGQDPQFLISFYEKMQSDKGSIPDRFSAQQFSDYHSELNMSSLELGDSALYFCASRLGQGYQETQYFGPGTRLLVL.

V gene TRBV19 combines with J gene TRBJ1-6; 7 bases line up with TRBD1. This CDR3 region has 13 residues. The germline gives CDR1 LNHDA, CDR2 SQIVND (reference sequence). The J segment lost 4 bases and the V segment lost 9 bases, leaving 3 bases of the junction unmatched. CDR3 sequence reads: CASRGQYNSPLHF. The CDR3 DNA reads TGTGCCAGCCGGGGACAGTATAATTCACCCCTCCACTTT.

This rearrangement joins TRBV24-1 to TRBJ2-7, with TRBD1 matching 9 bases. The CDR3 runs to 15 residues. The ends lost 10 bases at V and 5 bases at J; junction bases unmatched: 14. Germline assignment: CDR1 KGHDR and CDR2 SFDVKD. CDR3 sequence reads: CATGDTGGSGDEQYF. The CDR3 bases are TGTGCCACTGGTGACACAGGGGGCTCCGGGGACGAGCAGTACTTC.

This clone turned up a few times. The genes are TRBV6-2 or TRBV6-3 and TRBJ1-1; D possibly corresponds to TRBD1 (6 bases). Germline V gene data show CDR1 as MNHEY and CDR2 as SVGEGT. Between the trimmed V and J ends, which lost 1 base and 4 bases, there was a span of 10 bases. This CDR3 is built from 14 residues. CDR3 sequence: CASSYFGQSTEAFF. CDR3 in DNA: TGTGCCAGCAGTTACTTCGGACAGTCCACTGAAGCTTTCTTT.

The chain joins TRBV9 to TRBJ1-1, with TRBD1 identical over 10 bases. The germline CDR1 and CDR2 sequences are SGDLS and YYNGEE. Germline trimming cut 3 bases from V and 8 bases from J; bases unmatched to any gene: 4. The CDR3 runs to 13 residues. CDR3 DNA sequence: TGTGCCAGCAGCGGGACAGGGGGAGGAGAAGCTTTCTTT. Residues: CASSGTGGGEAFF.

The chain is built from TRBV28 and TRBJ2-1; 10 nucleotides agree with TRBD1. This CDR3 comprises 15 residues. Germline V gene sequence: CDR1 MDHEN, CDR2 SYDVKM. J gave up 4 bases and V 5 bases, and 5 bases lay outside the gene matches. CDR3 sequence: CASSPPGQGYNEQFF. CDR3 nucleotides: TGTGCCAGCAGTCCTCCGGGACAGGGGTACAATGAGCAGTTCTTC. Full variable domain (remainder filled in from reference TRBV28 and TRBJ2-1): DVKVTQSSRYLVKRTGEKVFLECVQDMDHENMFWYRQDPGLGLRLIYFSYDVKMKEKGDIPEGYSVSREKKERFSLILESASTNQTSMYLCASSPPGQGYNEQFFGPGTRLTVL.

The rearrangement joins TRBV30 to TRBJ1-1; D is unresolved. Trimming removed 8 bases at V and 1 base at J, with 14 bases between. This CDR3 spans 13 amino acids. Per the germline V gene, CDR1 is GTSNPN and CDR2 is SVGIG (reference sequence). The CDR3 coding sequence is TGTGCCCGAGGAAGTTGGGGGAACACTGAAGCTTTCTTT. This codes for CARGSWGNTEAFF.

This chain connects TRBV5-1 to TRBJ2-1; TRBD2 matches 9 bases. Germline CDR1 and CDR2: SGHRS and YFSETQ. The CDR3 is 17 amino acids. With 2 bases clipped from V and 5 bases from J, the junction kept 11 bases outside the gene matches. CDR3 in DNA: TGCGCCAGCAGCTTTATTGCTGGGGCGGGGGGGAACAATGAGCAGTTCTTC. As protein: CASSFIAGAGGNNEQFF.

This clone appeared a single time. The V gene is TRBV7-3, the J gene TRBJ2-4; D tentatively fits TRBD1 or TRBD2 (6 bases each). This CDR3 contains 14 residues. Per the germline V gene, CDR1 is SGHTA and CDR2 is FQGTGA. The germline V and J ends were trimmed by 0 bases and 5 bases, with 8 bases remaining between them. In DNA form, the CDR3 reads TGTGCCAGCAGCTTAACGGGGGGCGAAAACATTCAGTACTTC. It codes for CASSLTGGENIQYF. Full variable domain (rest looked up from reference TRBV7-3 and TRBJ2-4): GAGVSQTPSNKVTEKGKYVELRCDPISGHTALYWYRQSLGQGPEFLIYFQGTGAADDSGLPNDRFFAVRPEGSVSTLKIQRTERGDSAVYLCASSLTGGENIQYFGAGTRLSVL.

This clone has a handful of counts. CDR3 protein: CASRDTGQGSGYTF. Here the CDR3 DNA reads TGTGCCAGCAGAGATACGGGACAGGGAAGCGGCTACACCTTC. This chain links TRBV9 with TRBJ1-2, with 9 bases aligning to TRBD1. This CDR3 contains 14 residues. V shed 5 bases and J 8 bases; nucleotides not matched to a gene: 10. Germline V gene data show CDR1 as SGDLS and CDR2 as YYNGEE.

This clone was counted a few times. This sequence joins TRBV5-4 and TRBJ1-1; D is ambiguous. This CDR3 is built from 15 residues. With 4 bases removed from V and 4 bases from J, the gap between germline ends came to 17 bases. The germline CDR1 and CDR2 sequences are SGHNT and YYREEE (reference sequence). CDR3 coding DNA: TGTGCCAGCAGCCCGGATTGGGCCGCGAGCACTGAAGCTTTCTTT. It is translated as CASSPDWAASTEAFF. Together with reference TRBV5-4 and TRBJ1-1, the CDR3 gives the full variable domain: ETGVTQSPTHLIKTRGQQVTLRCSSQSGHNTVSWYQQALGQGPQFIFQYYREEENGRGNFPPRFSGLQFPNYSSELNVNALELDDSALYLCASSPDWAASTEAFFGQGTRLTVV.

This chain joins TRBV6-5 and TRBJ2-7; D is possibly TRBD1 (5 bases). The CDR3 spans 15 residues. The V and J ends lost 3 bases and 0 bases respectively, with 12 bases between them. CDR1 and CDR2 from the germline V gene are MNHEY and SVGAGI. The CDR3 here is CASSYVSRDSYEQYF. CDR3 sequence (DNA): TGTGCCAGCAGTTATGTGTCCAGGGACTCCTACGAGCAGTACTTC.